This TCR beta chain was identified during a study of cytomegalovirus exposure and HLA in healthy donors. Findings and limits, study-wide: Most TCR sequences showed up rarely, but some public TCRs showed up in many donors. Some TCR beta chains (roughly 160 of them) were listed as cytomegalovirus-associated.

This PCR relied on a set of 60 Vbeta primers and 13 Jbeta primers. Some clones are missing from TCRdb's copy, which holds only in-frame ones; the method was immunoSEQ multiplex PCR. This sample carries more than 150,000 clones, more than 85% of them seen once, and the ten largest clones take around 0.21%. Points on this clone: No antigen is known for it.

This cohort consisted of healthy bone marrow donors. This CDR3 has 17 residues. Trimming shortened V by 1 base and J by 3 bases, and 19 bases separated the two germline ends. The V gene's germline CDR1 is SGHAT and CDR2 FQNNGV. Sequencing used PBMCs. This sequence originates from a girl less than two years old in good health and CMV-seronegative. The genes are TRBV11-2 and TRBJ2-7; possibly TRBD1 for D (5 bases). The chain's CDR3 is CASSLGGRTYPRYEQYF. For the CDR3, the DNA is TGTGCCAGCAGCTTAGGGGGCCGGACGTATCCCCGCTACGAGCAGTACTTC.